Given below is one T cell receptor beta chain in context. This CDR3 has 15 residues. Germline V gene sequence: CDR1 SGHVS, CDR2 FNYEAQ. The V and J ends lost 0 bases and 7 bases respectively, with 10 bases between them. The data were obtained in a study of blood T cell repertoires in COVID-19. Clones were read by immunoSEQ multiplex PCR, and TCRdb kept only the in-frame ones, dropping some. Here the sample spans around 100,000 clones, approximately 86% being singletons. The receptor comes from a man aged 35 to 55 with acute or convalescent COVID-19. The chain links TRBV7-6 to TRBJ1-6, with a weak D call TRBD1 (5 bases). The sample consisted of peripheral blood. DNA for the CDR3: TGTGCCAGCAGCTTAGCAAGGGGTGACAATTCACCCCTCCACTTT. Its protein is CASSLARGDNSPLHF.